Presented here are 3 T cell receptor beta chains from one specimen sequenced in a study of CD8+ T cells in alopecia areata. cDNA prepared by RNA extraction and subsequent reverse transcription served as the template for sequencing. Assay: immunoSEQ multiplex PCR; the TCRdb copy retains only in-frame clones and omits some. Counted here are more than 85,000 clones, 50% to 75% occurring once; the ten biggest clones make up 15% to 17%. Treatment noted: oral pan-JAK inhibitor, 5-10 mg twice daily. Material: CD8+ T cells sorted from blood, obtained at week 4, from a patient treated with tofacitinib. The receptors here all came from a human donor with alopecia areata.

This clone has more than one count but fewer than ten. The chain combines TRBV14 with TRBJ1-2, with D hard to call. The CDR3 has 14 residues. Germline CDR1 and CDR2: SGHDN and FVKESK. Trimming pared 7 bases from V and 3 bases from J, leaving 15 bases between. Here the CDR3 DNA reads TGTGCCAGCACTCCAATGGAAATGGACTATGGCTACACCTTC. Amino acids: CASTPMEMDYGYTF.

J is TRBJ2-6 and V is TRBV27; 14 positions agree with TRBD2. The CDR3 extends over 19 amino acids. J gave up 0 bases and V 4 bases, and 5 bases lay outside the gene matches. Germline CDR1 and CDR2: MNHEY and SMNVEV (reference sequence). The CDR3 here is CASSSRLAGGISGANVLTF. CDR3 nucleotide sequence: TGTGCCAGCAGTTCTCGACTAGCGGGAGGGATCTCTGGGGCCAACGTCCTGACTTTC.

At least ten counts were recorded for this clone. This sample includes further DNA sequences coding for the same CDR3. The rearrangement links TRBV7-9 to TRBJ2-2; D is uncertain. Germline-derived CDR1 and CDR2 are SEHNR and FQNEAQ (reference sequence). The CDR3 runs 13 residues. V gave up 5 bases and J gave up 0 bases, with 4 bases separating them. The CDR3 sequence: CASSGTNTGELFF. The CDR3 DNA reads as TGTGCCAGCAGCGGTACGAACACCGGGGAGCTGTTTTTT. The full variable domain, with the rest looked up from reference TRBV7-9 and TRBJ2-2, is DTGVSQNPRHKITKRGQNVTFRCDPISEHNRLYWYRQTLGQGPEFLTYFQNEAQLEKSRLLSDRFSAERPKGSFSTLEIQRTEQGDSAMYLCASSGTNTGELFFGEGSRLTVL.